Listed below are T cell receptor beta chains from one sample, sequenced in a study of CD8+ T cells in alopecia areata. The method was immunoSEQ multiplex PCR; TCRdb's version includes in-frame clones alone and lacks a portion of them. Among about 94,000 clones, around 71% were seen once, and the ten largest hold approximately 15%. Sequencing was performed on CD8+ T cells sorted from blood, taken at approximately week 45, from a patient treated with tofacitinib. The origin of the receptors is a human donor with alopecia areata. Each CDR3 is given with its conserved first and last residue. The order of the fields is V gene, J gene, clone size, D gene, CDR3 protein, CDR3 DNA. The D gene is left open where the match is weak. Only some rows state a clone size, as once, few, many or a class for expanded clones.

TRBV29-1	TRBJ1-2	NA	TRBD1	CSVNRGSYGYTF	TGCAGCGTTAACAGGGGATCCTATGGCTACACCTTC
TRBV19	TRBJ1-5	NA	NA	CASSPSHAEDQPQHF	TGTGCCAGTAGTCCCTCCCACGCGGAAGATCAGCCCCAGCATTTT
TRBV19	TRBJ2-3	NA	NA	CASPRRDTQYF	TGTGCCAGTCCACGAAGGGATACGCAGTATTTT
TRBV2	TRBJ2-7	NA	NA	CASISWDESQGQYF	TGTGCCAGCATATCGTGGGACGAAAGCCAAGGGCAGTACTTC
TRBV9	TRBJ1-1	NA	TRBD1	CASSVERTGSTEAFF	TGTGCCAGCAGCGTAGAGAGGACAGGGAGCACTGAAGCTTTCTTT
TRBV11-2	TRBJ2-3	NA	NA	CASSLYPGTDTQYF	TGTGCCAGCAGCTTATATCCAGGCACAGATACGCAGTATTTT
TRBV10-2	TRBJ1-5	NA	NA	CASSESGNQPQHF	TGCGCCAGCAGTGAGTCGGGCAATCAGCCCCAGCATTTT
TRBV11-2	TRBJ2-1	few	TRBD2	CASSLTSGDFSYNEQFF	TGTGCCAGCAGCTTAACTAGCGGGGACTTCTCCTACAATGAGCAGTTCTTC
TRBV27	TRBJ1-2	NA	NA	CASSLSTMASYTF	TGTGCCAGCAGTTTGTCGACTATGGCTAGCTACACCTTC
TRBV10-1	TRBJ2-1	NA	NA	CASSEKLNNEQFF	TGCGCCAGCAGTGAGAAGTTAAACAATGAGCAGTTCTTC
TRBV7-2	TRBJ2-2	NA	NA	CASSLALGELFF	TGTGCCAGCAGCTTAGCGCTCGGGGAGCTGTTTTTT
TRBV6-1	TRBJ2-7	NA	NA	CASSEILQKQYF	TGTGCCAGCAGTGAAATTTTGCAGAAGCAGTACTTC
TRBV29-1	TRBJ2-2	NA	NA	CSVADTGELFF	TGCAGCGTTGCCGACACCGGGGAGCTGTTTTTT
TRBV6-5	TRBJ1-2	NA	NA	CASSYSGINYGYTF	TGTGCCAGCAGTTACTCGGGGATTAACTATGGCTACACCTTC
TRBV29-1	TRBJ2-7	NA	TRBD1	CSVEGQGAGEQYF	TGCAGCGTTGAAGGACAGGGGGCCGGAGAGCAGTACTTC
TRBV11-2	TRBJ1-1	NA	NA	CASVQNLNTEAFF	TGTGCCAGTGTCCAGAACTTGAACACTGAAGCTTTCTTT
TRBV29-1	TRBJ1-2	NA	TRBD1	CSVSGTGGDYGYTF	TGCAGCGTCTCCGGGACAGGGGGCGACTATGGCTACACCTTC
TRBV11-2	TRBJ2-3	NA	NA	CASSRDVTDTQYF	TGTGCCAGCAGCCGGGACGTCACAGATACGCAGTATTTT
TRBV6-5	TRBJ2-7	once	TRBD1	CASSPSTGIYEQYF	TGTGCCAGCAGCCCGTCGACAGGGATCTACGAGCAGTACTTC
TRBV6-5	TRBJ1-6	NA	TRBD1	CASRYAQGNENSPLHF	TGTGCCAGCAGATACGCACAGGGGAATGAGAATTCACCCCTCCACTTT
TRBV29-1	TRBJ2-7	NA	NA	CSVLFPTGYEQYF	TGCAGTGTGCTTTTTCCTACGGGCTACGAGCAGTACTTC
TRBV30	TRBJ1-2	NA	NA	CAWNSGGNGYTF	TGTGCCTGGAATTCTGGAGGGAATGGCTACACCTTC
TRBV12-5	TRBJ1-1	NA	TRBD1	CASGLARDRDSGAFF	TGTGCTAGTGGTTTGGCCCGGGACAGGGACAGTGGGGCTTTCTTT